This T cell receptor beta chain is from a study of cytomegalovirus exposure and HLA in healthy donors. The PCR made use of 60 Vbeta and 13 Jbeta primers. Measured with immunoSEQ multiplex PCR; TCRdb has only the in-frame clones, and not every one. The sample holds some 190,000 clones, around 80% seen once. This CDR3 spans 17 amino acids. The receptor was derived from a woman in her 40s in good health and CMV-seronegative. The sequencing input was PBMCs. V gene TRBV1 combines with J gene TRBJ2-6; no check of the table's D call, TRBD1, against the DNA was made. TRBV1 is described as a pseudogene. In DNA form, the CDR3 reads TGCACCAGCAGCCAAGCAGGGATCTCTGCAGGGGCCAACGTCCTGACTTTC. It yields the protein CTSSQAGISAGANVLTF.